Following are 18 T cell receptor beta chains from one sample sequenced in a study of PD-1 blockade in classical Hodgkin lymphoma. The data were produced by immunoSEQ multiplex PCR, yet TCRdb's version contains in-frame clones alone and is incomplete. Among approximately 100,000 clones listed, roughly 89% were seen once. In every patient, relapse followed autologous stem cell transplantation, while exposure to brentuximab vedotin differed. The sample consisted of peripheral blood mononuclear cells (PBMCs), taken before the second cycle of nivolumab. These receptors were taken from a human donor with classical Hodgkin lymphoma.

The gene calls are TRBV5-4 and TRBJ2-3; 15 bases fit TRBD2. Per germline, CDR1 SGHNT and CDR2 YYREEE (reference sequence). After removal of 4 bases from V and 1 base from J, the junction contained 4 bases not matched to a gene. There are 17 residues in the CDR3. In DNA, the CDR3 is TGTGCCAGCAGCCACGGACTAGCGGGGGGGCGCACAGATACGCAGTATTTT. It translates to CASSHGLAGGRTDTQYF.

The chain carries TRBV5-8 and TRBJ2-7; tentative D call: TRBD2 (5 bases). Trimming cost V 0 bases and J 6 bases, with 10 bases left between them. Looked up from germline, CDR1 is SGHTS and CDR2 is YDEGEE. The CDR3 contains 13 residues. CDR3 protein: CASSLVWESEQYF. CDR3 DNA sequence: TGTGCCAGCAGCTTGGTCTGGGAGTCCGAGCAGTACTTC.

The CDR3 sequence: CASSLVPSGGFGTDTQYF. The CDR3 nucleotides are TGTGCCAGCAGCTTAGTCCCTAGCGGGGGCTTTGGCACAGATACGCAGTATTTT. The V and J genes are TRBV7-6 and TRBJ2-3; 10 nucleotides line up with TRBD2. There are 18 residues in the CDR3. Germline trimming cut 1 base from V and 1 base from J; bases unmatched to any gene: 8. Germline values: CDR1 SGHVS, CDR2 FNYEAQ.

This chain uses TRBV4-2 with TRBJ2-1; 11 positions agree with TRBD1. Germline-derived CDR1 and CDR2 are LGHNA and YNFKEQ. V lost 2 bases, J lost 5 bases, and 5 bases stayed unmatched. CDR3 length: 16 residues. CDR3 protein: CASSQNRDRGDNEQFF. CDR3 in DNA: TGTGCCAGCAGCCAAAACCGGGACAGGGGGGACAATGAGCAGTTCTTC.

The J gene is TRBJ2-7, the V gene TRBV5-1; 8 positions agree with TRBD1. V shed 5 bases, J shed 0 bases, and the junction held 4 bases outside the gene matches. Germline V gives CDR1 SGHRS, CDR2 YFSETQ. The CDR3 totals 14 residues. CDR3 region: CASSGQGNSYEQYF. The CDR3 DNA sequence: TGCGCCAGCAGTGGACAGGGCAACTCCTACGAGCAGTACTTC.

In its sample, this clone was seen a few times. V gene TRBV28 combines with J gene TRBJ1-2; 8 nucleotides match TRBD1. Looked up from germline, CDR1 is MDHEN and CDR2 is SYDVKM. The CDR3 consists of 15 residues. With V trimmed by 3 bases and J by 4 bases, 7 bases remained unmatched. CDR3 bases: TGTGCCAGCAGTTTTGCCTGGACAGGGATCTATGGCTACACCTTC. This gives the protein CASSFAWTGIYGYTF.

V usage is TRBV30 and J usage is TRBJ2-3; the D call may be TRBD1 or TRBD2 (5 bases each). Trimming removed 0 bases at V and 4 bases at J, with 11 bases between. The germline gives CDR1 GTSNPN, CDR2 SVGIG (reference sequence). The CDR3 is made up of 14 amino acids. This chain's CDR3 is CAWSVEGISDTQYF. The DNA of the CDR3 is TGTGCCTGGAGTGTAGAGGGGATATCAGATACGCAGTATTTT.

The rearrangement joins TRBV10-1 to TRBJ1-1; D call uncertain. The length of the CDR3 is 13 residues. Germline CDR1 reads WNHNN; CDR2 reads SYGVQD (reference sequence). The V gene lost 5 bases and the J gene lost 0 bases, with 7 bases spanning the gap. This CDR3 reads CASSSKMNTEAFF. CDR3 DNA: TGCGCCAGCAGTAGCAAAATGAACACTGAAGCTTTCTTT.

The rearrangement links TRBV30 to TRBJ2-1, with TRBD2 matching 9 bases. This CDR3 is built from 15 residues. Germline loops: CDR1 GTSNPN, CDR2 SVGIG (reference sequence). V lost 0 bases and J lost 4; bases outside the gene matches: 4. The CDR3, as DNA: TGTGCCTGGAGTGTCCAGCTAGCGGGGTACAATGAGCAGTTCTTC. Translated, it gives CAWSVQLAGYNEQFF.

This clone was observed a few times. The chain is built from TRBV19 and TRBJ2-1; D might be TRBD1 (6 bases). CDR1 LNHDA and CDR2 SQIVND come from the germline V gene (reference sequence). The CDR3 extends over 16 amino acids. Trimming took 3 bases from V and 4 from J, leaving 16 bases between them. CDR3 nucleotide sequence: TGTGCCAGTAGTATCGTGACCAGGGGAAAGTACAATGAGCAGTTCTTC. It translates to CASSIVTRGKYNEQFF.

To note about this clone: Distinct nucleotide sequences in the sample also encode this CDR3. The V gene is TRBV30, the J gene TRBJ1-1; D not certain. Germline V gene lookup returns CDR1 GTSNPN and CDR2 SVGIG (reference sequence). This CDR3 comprises 11 residues. Deletions cut 8 bases from V and 8 bases from J, with 15 bases between. CDR3 in amino acids: CATSEVAEAFF. CDR3 coding DNA: TGTGCCACAAGCGAGGTAGCCGAAGCTTTCTTT.

The rearrangement joins TRBV7-2 to TRBJ1-1, with 7 nucleotides matching TRBD1. Germline CDR1 SGHTA, CDR2 FQGNSA. The CDR3 covers 14 residues. V lost 4 bases to trimming and J lost 4 bases; unmatched junction nucleotides: 6. The CDR3 nucleotides are TGTGCCAGCAGCTCCCAGACAGGGACCACTGAAGCTTTCTTT. It codes for CASSSQTGTTEAFF.

The chain recombines TRBV9 with TRBJ2-1; 7 positions agree with TRBD1. Germline CDR1 is SGDLS and CDR2 is YYNGEE. The V gene end was trimmed by 4 bases and the J gene end by 7 bases; junction bases not matched to a gene: 14. The CDR3 covers 16 residues. CDR3 coding DNA: TGTGCCAGCAGCCCTACCCGTCGGACAGGTGAAAATGAGCAGTTCTTC. Translating it yields CASSPTRRTGENEQFF.

The chain links TRBV7-3 to TRBJ2-2; no definite D call. This CDR3 contains 15 residues. V lost 5 bases and J lost 0, with 10 bases in between. Germline V gene lookup returns CDR1 SGHTA and CDR2 FQGTGA. The CDR3 loop is CASSPRLPNTGELFF. The CDR3 nucleotides are TGTGCCAGCAGCCCCCGGTTACCGAACACCGGGGAGCTGTTTTTT.

In this sample, this clone turned up a few times. V gene TRBV6-4 combines with J gene TRBJ2-3; D is possibly TRBD2 (5 bases). Germline CDR1 MRHNA, CDR2 SNTAGT. The ends were cut back, 2 bases at V and 2 bases at J, with 14 bases in the middle. The CDR3 has 16 residues. The CDR3 loop reads CASSDSAGSTTDTQYF. As DNA, the CDR3 is TGTGCCAGCAGTGACAGTGCGGGTTCAACCACAGATACGCAGTATTTT.

The chain has TRBV5-1 and TRBJ2-7; D call uncertain. The CDR3 loop spans 13 amino acids. CDR1 is SGHRS and CDR2 is YFSETQ in the germline V gene. Trimming cost V 3 bases and J 3 bases, with 10 bases left between them. The CDR3 region has the DNA TGCGCCAGCAGCTCGGTGAGTCTCTACGAGCAGTACTTC. Its translation: CASSSVSLYEQYF.

This clone was picked up one time. V usage is TRBV11-1 and J usage is TRBJ2-7; a possible D gene is TRBD1 (6 bases). V was clipped by 3 bases and J by 6 bases, with 12 bases between them. Germline V CDR1 and CDR2: SGHAT, FQDESV (reference sequence). The CDR3 is 13 amino acids. The CDR3 DNA reads TGTGCCAGCAGCTTTCAGGGGCTGGCCGAGCAGTACTTC. Amino acids: CASSFQGLAEQYF.

This clone was observed a handful of times. V usage is TRBV6-1 and J usage is TRBJ2-7; D may be TRBD1 (6 bases). Germline-derived CDR1 and CDR2 are MNHNS and SASEGT. The germline V and J ends were trimmed by 6 bases and 0 bases, with 6 bases remaining between them. This CDR3 region has 12 residues. The CDR3 region is CASRDSSYEQYF. The DNA of the CDR3 is TGTGCCAGCAGGGACAGCTCCTACGAGCAGTACTTC.